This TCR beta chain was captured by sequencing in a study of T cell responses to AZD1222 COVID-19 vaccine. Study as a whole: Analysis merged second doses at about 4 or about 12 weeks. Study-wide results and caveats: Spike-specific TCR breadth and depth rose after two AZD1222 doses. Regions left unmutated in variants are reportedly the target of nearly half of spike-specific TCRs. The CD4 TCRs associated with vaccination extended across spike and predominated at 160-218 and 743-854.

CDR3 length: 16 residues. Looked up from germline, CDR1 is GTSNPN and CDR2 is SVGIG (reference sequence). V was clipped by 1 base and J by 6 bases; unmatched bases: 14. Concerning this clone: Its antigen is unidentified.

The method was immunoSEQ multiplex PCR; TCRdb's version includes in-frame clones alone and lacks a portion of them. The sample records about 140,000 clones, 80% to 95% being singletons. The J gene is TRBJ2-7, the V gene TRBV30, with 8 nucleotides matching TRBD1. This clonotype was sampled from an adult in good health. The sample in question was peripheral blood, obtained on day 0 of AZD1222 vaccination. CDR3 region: CAWSGTSQGAWGEQYF. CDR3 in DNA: TGTGCCTGGAGTGGCACCTCCCAGGGGGCCTGGGGCGAGCAGTACTTC.